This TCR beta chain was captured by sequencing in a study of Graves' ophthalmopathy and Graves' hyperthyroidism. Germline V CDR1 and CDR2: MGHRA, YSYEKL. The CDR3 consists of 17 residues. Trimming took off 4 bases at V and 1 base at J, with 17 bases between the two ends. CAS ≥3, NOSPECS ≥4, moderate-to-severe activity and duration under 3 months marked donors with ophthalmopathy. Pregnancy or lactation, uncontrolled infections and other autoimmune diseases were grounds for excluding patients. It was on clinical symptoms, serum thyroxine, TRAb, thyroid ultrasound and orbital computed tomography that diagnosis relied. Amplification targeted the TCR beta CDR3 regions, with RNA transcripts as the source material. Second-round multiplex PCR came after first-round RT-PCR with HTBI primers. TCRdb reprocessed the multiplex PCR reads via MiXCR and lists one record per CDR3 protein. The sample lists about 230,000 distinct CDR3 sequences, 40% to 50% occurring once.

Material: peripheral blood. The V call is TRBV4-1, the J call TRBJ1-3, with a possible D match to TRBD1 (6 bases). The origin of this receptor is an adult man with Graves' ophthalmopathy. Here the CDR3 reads CASSRTGTRQSGNTIYF. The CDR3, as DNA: TGCGCCAGCAGCCGAACCGGGACACGACAATCTGGAAACACCATATATTTT.